The entry below describes one T cell receptor (beta chain). The data derive from a study of cytomegalovirus exposure and HLA in healthy donors. PCR employed 60 Vbeta and 13 Jbeta primers. Assay: immunoSEQ multiplex PCR; the TCRdb copy retains only in-frame clones and omits some. The data hold about 150,000 clones, with 73% observed a single time. The CDR3 sequence is 16 residues long. Trimming removed 3 bases from V and 7 bases from J, with 18 bases in between. Germline values: CDR1 SGHTA, CDR2 FQGNSA. This TCR came from a woman younger than 30 in good health and CMV-seronegative. The source material was PBMCs. V gene TRBV7-2 combines with J gene TRBJ1-4; maybe TRBD1 (5 bases). The chain's CDR3 is CASSFNLRQSPEKLFF. The DNA for the CDR3 is TGTGCCAGCAGCTTTAACCTAAGACAGTCTCCTGAAAAACTGTTTTTT. The full variable domain, in which reference TRBV7-2 and TRBJ1-4 provide the parts outside the CDR3, is GAGVSQSPSNKVTEKGKDVELRCDPISGHTALYWYRQSLGQGLEFLIYFQGNSAPDKSGLPSDRFSAERTGGSVSTLTIQRTQQEDSAVYLCASSFNLRQSPEKLFFGSGTQLSVL.